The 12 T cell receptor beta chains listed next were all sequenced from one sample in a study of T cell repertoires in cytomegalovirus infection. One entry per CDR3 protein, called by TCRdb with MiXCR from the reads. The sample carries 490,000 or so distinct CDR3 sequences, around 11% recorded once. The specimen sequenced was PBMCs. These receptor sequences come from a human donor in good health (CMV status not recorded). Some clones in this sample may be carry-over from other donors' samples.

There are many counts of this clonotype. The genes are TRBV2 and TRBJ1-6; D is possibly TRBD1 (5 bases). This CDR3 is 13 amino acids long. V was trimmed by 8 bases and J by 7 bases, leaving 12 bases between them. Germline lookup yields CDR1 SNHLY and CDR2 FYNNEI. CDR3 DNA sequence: TGTGCCAGCCTGAGGGGACCCAATTCACCCCTCCACTTT. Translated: CASLRGPNSPLHF. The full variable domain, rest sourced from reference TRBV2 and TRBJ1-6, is EPEVTQTPSHQVTQMGQEVILRCVPISNHLYFYWYRQILGQKVEFLVSFYNNEISEKSEIFDDQFSVERPDGSNFTLKIRSTKLEDSAMYFCASLRGPNSPLHFGNGTRLTVT.

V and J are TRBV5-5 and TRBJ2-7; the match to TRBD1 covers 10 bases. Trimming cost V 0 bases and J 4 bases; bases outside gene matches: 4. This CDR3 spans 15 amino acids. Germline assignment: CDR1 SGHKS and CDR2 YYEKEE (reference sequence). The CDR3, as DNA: TGTGCCAGCAGCTTGGTACGGACAGGGGGATACGAGCAGTACTTC. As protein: CASSLVRTGGYEQYF.

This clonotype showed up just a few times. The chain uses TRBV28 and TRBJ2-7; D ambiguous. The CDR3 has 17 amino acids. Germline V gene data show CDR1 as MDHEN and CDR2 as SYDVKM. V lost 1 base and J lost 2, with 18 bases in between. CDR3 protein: CASSLLGNEDAAYEQYF. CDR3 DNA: TGTGCCAGCAGTTTATTGGGGAATGAGGATGCGGCCTACGAGCAGTACTTC.

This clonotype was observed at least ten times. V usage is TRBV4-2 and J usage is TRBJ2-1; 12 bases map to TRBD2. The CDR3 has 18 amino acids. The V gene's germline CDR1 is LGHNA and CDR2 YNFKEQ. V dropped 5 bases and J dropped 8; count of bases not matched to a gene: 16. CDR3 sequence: CASSDLMTSGRPGDEQFF. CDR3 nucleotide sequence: TGTGCCAGCAGCGATCTTATGACTAGCGGGAGACCTGGGGATGAGCAGTTCTTC.

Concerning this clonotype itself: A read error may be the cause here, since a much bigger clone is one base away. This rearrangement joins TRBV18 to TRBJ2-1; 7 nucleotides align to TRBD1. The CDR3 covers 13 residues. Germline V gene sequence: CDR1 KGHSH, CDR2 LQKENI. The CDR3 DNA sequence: TGTGCCAGCCCCCGCACCCTCGCAGGGGGAGTAATCTTC. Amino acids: CASPRTLAGGVIF.

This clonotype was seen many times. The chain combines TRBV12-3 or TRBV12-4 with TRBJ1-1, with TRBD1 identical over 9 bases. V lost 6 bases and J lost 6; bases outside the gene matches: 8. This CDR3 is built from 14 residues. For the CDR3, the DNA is TGTGCCAGCAGGCGGACAGGGGCGATCCCTGAAGCTTTCTTT. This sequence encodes CASRRTGAIPEAFF.

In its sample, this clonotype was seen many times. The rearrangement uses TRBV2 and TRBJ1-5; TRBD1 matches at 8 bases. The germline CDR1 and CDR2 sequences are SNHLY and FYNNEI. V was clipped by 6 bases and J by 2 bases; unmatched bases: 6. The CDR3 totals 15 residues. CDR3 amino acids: CASRDRAIGNQPQHF. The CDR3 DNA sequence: TGTGCCAGCAGGGACAGGGCTATCGGCAATCAGCCCCAGCATTTT.

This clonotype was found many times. The CDR3 sequence is CASSPGPSSNQPQHF. Written as DNA, the CDR3 is TGCGCCAGCAGTCCCGGCCCTTCTAGCAATCAGCCCCAGCATTTT. V is TRBV4-1 and J is TRBJ1-5; D not resolved. CDR3 length equals 15 residues. CDR1 is MGHRA and CDR2 is YSYEKL in the germline V gene. V lost 6 bases and J 0 bases, leaving 12 bases between the germline ends.

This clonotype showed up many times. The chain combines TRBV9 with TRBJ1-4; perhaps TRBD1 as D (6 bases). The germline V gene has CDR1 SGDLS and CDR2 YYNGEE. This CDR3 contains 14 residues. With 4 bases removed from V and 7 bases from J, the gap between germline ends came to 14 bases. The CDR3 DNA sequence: TGTGCCAGCAGCCCCGCGGACAGCCGTGAAAAACTGTTTTTT. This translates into CASSPADSREKLFF.

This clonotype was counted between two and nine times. The CDR3 region has the DNA TGCGCCAGCAGCCGTCTGGCGGGAACCCTAAGCACAGATACGCAGTATTTT. Protein: CASSRLAGTLSTDTQYF. V is TRBV4-1 and J is TRBJ2-3; D is perhaps TRBD2 (6 bases). Deletions cut 4 bases from V and 0 bases from J, with 17 bases between. CDR1 MGHRA and CDR2 YSYEKL come from the germline V gene. The CDR3 extends over 17 amino acids.

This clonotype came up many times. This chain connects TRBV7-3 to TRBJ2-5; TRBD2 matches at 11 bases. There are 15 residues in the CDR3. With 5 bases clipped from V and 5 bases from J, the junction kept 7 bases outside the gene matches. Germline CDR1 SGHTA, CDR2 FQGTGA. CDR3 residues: CASSMGLADKETQYF. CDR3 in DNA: TGTGCCAGCAGCATGGGACTAGCGGACAAGGAGACCCAGTACTTC.

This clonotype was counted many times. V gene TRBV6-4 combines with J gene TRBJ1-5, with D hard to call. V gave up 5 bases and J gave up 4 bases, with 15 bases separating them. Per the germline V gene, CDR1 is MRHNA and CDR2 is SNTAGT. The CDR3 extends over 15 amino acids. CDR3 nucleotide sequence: TGTGCCAGCAGTATTCCGGGAGAAACTAATCAGCCCCAGCATTTT. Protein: CASSIPGETNQPQHF.